This T cell receptor beta chain emerged from a study of blood T cell repertoires in COVID-19. Study background: Donors in the United States, Italy and Spain gave samples during acute or convalescent COVID-19. Nucleic acid was either cDNA or gDNA, and it came from T cells, B-cell-depleted T cells, or PBMCs.

Allocation to cohorts depended on clinical history reported by the participants. Per the original data handling: Amplifying reference gene primers gave estimates of nucleated cell counts. Assay used: immunoSEQ multiplex PCR; TCRdb lists only in-frame clones, some missing. V and J calls and clone size are copied from that table; D and trimming were computed from the DNA. The sample records under 200,000 clones, around four fifths being singletons. The table lists this clone with a few counts. V was clipped by 5 bases and J by 1 base; unmatched bases: 12. The CDR3 has 17 residues. The germline V gene encodes CDR1 MNHNY and CDR2 SVGAGI (reference sequence).

This clonotype was obtained from a man aged 50 to 59 who had recovered from COVID-19. Sequencing was done on a sample of PBMCs or T cells enriched from blood (not recorded which). The V call is TRBV6-6, the J call TRBJ1-1, with TRBD1 identical over 8 bases. As DNA, the CDR3 is TGTGCCAGCAGTCCACCTGACAGGGGAGGGAGGAACACTGAAGCTTTCTTT. It encodes CASSPPDRGGRNTEAFF.